The next 20 T cell receptor beta chains were all read from a single sample in a study of molecular identifiers for immune sequencing clone quantification. Each CDR3 protein gets one entry after TCRdb re-called the PCR reads with MiXCR. The sample consists of over 600,000 distinct CDR3 sequences, just under 20% of them appearing once. Sequenced: naive CD8+ T cells from blood, with Jurkat cell RNA spiked in. The subset: FACS-sorted CD8+CD4-CCR7+CD45RA+ naive T cells. The receptor set was obtained from a human donor in good health. Some libraries in this study had Jurkat cell RNA spiked in.

Ten or more counts support this clonotype. The chain links TRBV10-3 to TRBJ2-7; the match to TRBD1 covers 9 bases. This CDR3 region has 14 residues. Germline assignment: CDR1 ENHRY and CDR2 SYGVKD. V was clipped by 3 bases and J by 7 bases; unmatched bases: 7. The CDR3 DNA is TGTGCCATCAGTGAATGGGACAGGGCTGGAGAGCAGTACTTC. Translated: CAISEWDRAGEQYF.

The chain joins TRBV27 to TRBJ2-7; D is unclear. The V and J ends lost 10 bases and 1 base respectively, with 11 bases between them. The CDR3 consists of 12 residues. The germline V gene has CDR1 MNHEY and CDR2 SMNVEV (reference sequence). The CDR3 DNA is TGTGCCACTGGGTGGAGTTCCTACGAGCAGTACTTC. It encodes CATGWSSYEQYF.

This clonotype was seen a handful of times. V and J are TRBV7-8 and TRBJ1-1; no firm D call. Germline assignment: CDR1 SGHVS and CDR2 FQNEAQ. V was clipped by 7 bases and J by 6 bases, with 15 bases between them. The CDR3 extends over 13 amino acids. The CDR3 loop reads CASTGEYAAEAFF. The CDR3 nucleotides are TGTGCCAGCACCGGGGAGTATGCAGCTGAAGCTTTCTTT.

This clonotype was detected only a few times. A read error may explain this, as a much larger clone is one base away. This chain uses TRBV18 with TRBJ2-3, with 7 bases aligning to TRBD1. This CDR3 has 16 residues. V was pared by 3 bases and J by 5 bases, with 11 bases of the junction left unmatched. The germline CDR1 and CDR2 sequences are KGHSH and LQKENI. CDR3 in amino acids: CASSPVRGQQIDTQYF. The CDR3 DNA reads as TGTGCCAGCTCACCGGTAAGGGGACAGCAGATAGATACGCAGTATTTT.

This clonotype was counted at least ten times. The rearrangement uses TRBV7-3 and TRBJ2-4, with D tentatively TRBD1 (5 bases). V was cut by 5 bases and J by 8 bases, with 19 bases left in between. The germline V gene encodes CDR1 SGHTA and CDR2 FQGTGA. There are 15 residues in the CDR3. In DNA, the CDR3 is TGTGCCAGCAGCGAAGGGGTAGAGGTTGGAGACATTCAGTACTTC. It translates to CASSEGVEVGDIQYF.

This clonotype was recorded at least ten times. A read error may produce the germline difference seen at one junction end. J is TRBJ1-4 and V is TRBV27; D unresolved. The germline gives CDR1 MNHEY, CDR2 SMNVEV (reference sequence). The CDR3 has 17 amino acids. CDR3 coding DNA: TGTGCCAGCAGTCTATCTCCTAGACATGCAACTAATGAAAAACTGTTTTTT. Translated, it gives CASSLSPRHATNEKLFF.

This rearrangement joins TRBV4-2 to TRBJ2-7; D possibly matches TRBD1 or TRBD2 (5 bases each). The CDR3 covers 15 residues. From germline, CDR1 is LGHNA and CDR2 YNFKEQ. The ends were cut back, 0 bases at V and 1 base at J, with 10 bases in the middle. The CDR3 DNA reads as TGTGCCAGCAGCCAAGAATACGGGACGTCCTACGAGCAGTACTTC. It translates to CASSQEYGTSYEQYF.

In the case of this clonotype: A read error may be the cause here, since a much bigger clone is one base away. Lacking the conserved final phenylalanine or tryptophan, this CDR3 likely reflects a read error. The rearrangement links TRBV12-3 or TRBV12-4 to TRBJ2-3; 9 positions match TRBD2. J lost 1 base, V lost 6 bases, and 2 bases had no gene match. This CDR3 comprises 14 residues. The CDR3 reads CASRLAGRTDTQYL. CDR3 coding DNA: TGTGCCAGCAGGCTAGCGGGGCGCACAGATACGCAGTATTTA.

Ten or more counts support this clonotype. V and J are TRBV3-1 and TRBJ2-3; D is possibly TRBD2 (6 bases). The CDR3 loop spans 16 amino acids. Trimming took off 0 bases at V and 4 bases at J, with 14 bases between the two ends. CDR1 is LGHDT and CDR2 is YNNKEL in the germline V gene (reference sequence). This chain's CDR3 is CASSQDGFGSADTQYF. The CDR3 DNA reads TGTGCCAGCAGCCAAGATGGGTTCGGGAGTGCAGATACGCAGTATTTT.

This clonotype was found many times. The gene calls are TRBV4-1 and TRBJ1-6, with D hard to call. The V end was cut by 0 bases, the J end by 6 bases, with 12 bases between. The CDR3 covers 16 residues. In germline, CDR1 is MGHRA, CDR2 YSYEKL. The CDR3 DNA is TGCGCCAGCAGCCAAGATAGGGCTATCCTTAATTCACCCCTCCACTTT. Translating it yields CASSQDRAILNSPLHF.

Worth noting for this clonotype: Given a much more abundant clone one base away, this may be a read error. The chain has TRBV20-1 and TRBJ2-7, with 10 bases identical to TRBD1. In germline, CDR1 is DFQATT, CDR2 SNEGSKA (reference sequence). The CDR3 length is 17 residues. The CDR3 nucleotides are TGCAGTGCTATCCGGGACAGGGGTAAAAGAGTCTCCTACGAGCAGCACTTC. The encoded protein is CSAIRDRGKRVSYEQHF.

V is TRBV6-2 or TRBV6-3 and J is TRBJ2-1; 9 bases agree with TRBD2. The CDR3 contains 19 residues. V shed 0 bases, J shed 0 bases, and the junction held 9 bases outside the gene matches. CDR1 and CDR2 (germline): MNHEY, SVGEGT. CDR3 coding DNA: TGTGCCAGCAGTTACTCGTTGGCGGGAGGGCCCAGCTCCTACAATGAGCAGTTCTTC. It codes for CASSYSLAGGPSSYNEQFF.

As for this clonotype: Given a much more abundant clone one base away, this may be a read error. The chain carries TRBV9 and TRBJ2-1; perhaps TRBD1 as D (6 bases). The germline CDR1 and CDR2 sequences are SGDLS and YYNGEE. Trimming stripped 3 bases from V and 2 bases from J, with 9 bases between. The CDR3 loop spans 14 amino acids. The CDR3 loop reads CASSDRAPYNEQFF. In nucleotides, the CDR3 is TGTGCCAGCAGCGACAGGGCTCCCTACAATGAGCAGTTCTTC. The full variable domain, with the rest looked up from reference TRBV9 and TRBJ2-1, is DSGVTQTPKHLITATGQRVTLRCSPRSGDLSVYWYQQSLDQGLQFLIQYYNGEERAKGNILERFSAQQFPDLHSELNLSSLELGDSALYFCASSDRAPYNEQFFGPGTRLTVL.

The table lists this clonotype with a few counts. This sequence joins TRBV19 and TRBJ2-7; D is unclear. Germline loops: CDR1 LNHDA, CDR2 SQIVND (reference sequence). The CDR3 has 13 residues. V lost 4 bases and J lost 1, with 8 bases in between. The CDR3 bases are TGTGCCAGTAGTACCCCCTCTTCCTACGAGCAGTACTTC. It is translated as CASSTPSSYEQYF.

This sequence joins TRBV5-1 and TRBJ1-6; D is perhaps TRBD1 (6 bases). Germline V lookup: CDR1 SGHRS, CDR2 YFSETQ. This CDR3 has 18 residues. Trimming removed 0 bases from V and 5 bases from J, with 18 bases in between. The CDR3 DNA sequence: TGCGCCAGCAGCTTGGAACAGCTGGGACACCTTGATAATTCACCCCTCCACTTT. Translated: CASSLEQLGHLDNSPLHF. The whole variable domain, remainder taken from reference TRBV5-1 and TRBJ1-6, is KAGVTQTPRYLIKTRGQQVTLSCSPISGHRSVSWYQQTPGQGLQFLFEYFSETQRNKGNFPGRFSGRQFSNSRSEMNVSTLELGDSALYLCASSLEQLGHLDNSPLHFGNGTRLTVT.

The chain couples TRBV12-3 or TRBV12-4 to TRBJ2-1; D might be TRBD2 (5 bases). Trimming took off 7 bases at V and 1 base at J, with 17 bases between the two ends. This CDR3 is built from 16 residues. The CDR3 nucleotides are TGTGCCAGCACCATGGGCCGAGGGCTGTCCTACAATGAGCAGTTCTTC. It yields the protein CASTMGRGLSYNEQFF.

This chain uses TRBV27 with TRBJ2-3; tentatively, D is TRBD2 (6 bases). The length of the CDR3 is 16 residues. Germline V gene data show CDR1 as MNHEY and CDR2 as SMNVEV (reference sequence). Trimming stripped 2 bases from V and 3 bases from J, with 15 bases between. In nucleotides, the CDR3 is TGTGCCAGCAGTTTACTAGCGTGGGACCCTACAGATACGCAGTATTTT. Translation gives CASSLLAWDPTDTQYF.

This chain joins TRBV6-5 and TRBJ2-1; D is undetermined. Trimming took 0 bases from V and 0 from J, leaving 6 bases between them. The germline CDR1 and CDR2 sequences are MNHEY and SVGAGI. The length of the CDR3 is 15 residues. The CDR3 loop reads CASSYSSSSYNEQFF. In DNA, the CDR3 is TGTGCCAGCAGTTACTCGTCCAGCTCCTACAATGAGCAGTTCTTC.

The table lists this clonotype with many counts. The V gene is TRBV27, the J gene TRBJ1-3; no firm D call. Trimming left V 6 bases short and J 0 bases short, with 9 bases between. Germline V CDR1 and CDR2: MNHEY, SMNVEV (reference sequence). This CDR3 comprises 14 residues. The CDR3 DNA sequence: TGTGCCAGCAGGGCCCCCGACTCTGGAAACACCATATATTTT. Its translation: CASRAPDSGNTIYF.

This clonotype turned up a few times. The chain recombines TRBV4-1 with TRBJ1-2, with a tentative D call TRBD1 (6 bases). Trimming removed 4 bases at V and 6 bases at J, with 21 bases between. From germline, CDR1 is MGHRA and CDR2 YSYEKL. This CDR3 is built from 16 residues. CDR3 protein: CASSPRQVEAPNGYTF. CDR3 sequence (DNA): TGCGCCAGCAGCCCTCGACAGGTGGAGGCACCTAATGGCTACACCTTC.